One sample yielded the 22 T cell receptor beta chains listed below, sequenced in a study of T-cell memory formation after mild COVID-19. MiXCR was run by TCRdb on the 5' RACE reads, yielding one entry per CDR3 protein. The sample has about 610,000 distinct CDR3 sequences; 17% are singletons. Specimen: PBMCs or a T cell subset sorted from them (not recorded which). These receptors originate from an adult woman who had mild COVID-19 (a few samples of this study predate the infection). Cell type and time point are not known.

The table lists this clonotype with a few counts. In DNA form, the CDR3 reads TGTGCCAGCAGTTTTTTGGTTACAGGAATCTACGAGCAGTACTTC. It translates to CASSFLVTGIYEQYF. The chain couples TRBV12-3 or TRBV12-4 to TRBJ2-7; TRBD1 might be the D (5 bases). The ends were cut back, 3 bases at V and 3 bases at J, with 15 bases in the middle. CDR3 length: 15 residues.

This chain uses TRBV27 with TRBJ2-7, with D uncertain. V was cut by 7 bases and J by 0 bases, with 10 bases left in between. This CDR3 contains 13 residues. From germline, CDR1 is MNHEY and CDR2 SMNVEV (reference sequence). This CDR3 is CASTGRSSYEQYF. The CDR3 nucleotides are TGTGCCAGCACCGGCAGGAGCTCCTACGAGCAGTACTTC.

The chain links TRBV5-1 to TRBJ1-1; D gene unclear. Trimming removed 3 bases at V and 1 base at J, with 7 bases between. This CDR3 contains 13 residues. CDR1 SGHRS and CDR2 YFSETQ come from the germline V gene. Here the CDR3 DNA reads TGCGCCAGCAGCTCCCAGGCGAACACTGAAGCTTTCTTT. Protein: CASSSQANTEAFF.

This clonotype was observed at least ten times. For the CDR3, the DNA is TGTGCCAGCAGCTTAAATGGCATGAACACTGAAGCTTTCTTT. Protein product: CASSLNGMNTEAFF. This chain uses TRBV11-2 with TRBJ1-1; D unclear. Looked up from germline, CDR1 is SGHAT and CDR2 is FQNNGV. CDR3 length: 14 residues. The V and J ends lost 2 bases and 0 bases respectively, with 7 bases between them.

The table lists this clonotype with a few counts. V gene TRBV11-3 combines with J gene TRBJ2-2, with 10 positions matching TRBD2. V was clipped by 5 bases and J by 7 bases; unmatched bases: 13. The germline V gene encodes CDR1 SGHNT and CDR2 YENEEA. The CDR3 is 17 amino acids. The CDR3 DNA reads TGTGCCAGCAGCGCGAGTCCGGGACTAGCGTTAGGCGGGGAGCTGTTTTTT. It specifies CASSASPGLALGGELFF. The full variable domain, its missing parts supplied by reference TRBV11-3 and TRBJ2-2, is EAGVVQSPRYKIIEKKQPVAFWCNPISGHNTLYWYLQNLGQGPELLIRYENEEAVDDSQLPKDRFSAERLKGVDSTLKIQPAELGDSAVYLCASSASPGLALGGELFFGEGSRLTVL.

The chain carries TRBV5-1 and TRBJ1-1; D not resolved. CDR1 and CDR2 (germline): SGHRS, YFSETQ. V was trimmed by 1 base and J by 0 bases, leaving 10 bases between them. CDR3 length: 15 amino acids. The CDR3 loop is CASSLQSNLNTEAFF. CDR3 sequence (DNA): TGCGCCAGCAGCTTGCAGTCTAATCTGAACACTGAAGCTTTCTTT.

This clonotype was counted ten times or more. The chain uses TRBV12-3 or TRBV12-4 and TRBJ2-3; no clear D. CDR3 length: 14 amino acids. The V and J ends lost 6 bases and 3 bases respectively, with 13 bases between them. The CDR3 sequence is CASSPTSGTDTQYF. CDR3 coding DNA: TGTGCCAGCAGCCCCACCTCCGGGACAGATACGCAGTATTTT.

This clonotype was counted between two and nine times. CDR3 protein: CASTPDWGTSYNEQFF. The CDR3 bases are TGTGCCAGCACCCCAGACTGGGGGACCTCCTACAATGAGCAGTTCTTC. The chain couples TRBV7-9 to TRBJ2-1, with D possibly being TRBD1 or TRBD2 (5 bases each). V was cut by 7 bases and J by 0 bases, with 16 bases left in between. The CDR3 loop spans 16 amino acids. From germline, CDR1 is SEHNR and CDR2 FQNEAQ (reference sequence).

The sample holds a few counts of this clonotype. The chain uses TRBV3-1 and TRBJ2-5; TRBD2 matches 15 bases. CDR3 length: 18 amino acids. From germline, CDR1 is LGHDT and CDR2 YNNKEL (reference sequence). The J segment lost 5 bases and the V segment lost 2 bases, leaving 9 bases of the junction unmatched. The CDR3 is CASSQYLPGTSGGETQYF. CDR3 nucleotides: TGTGCCAGCAGCCAATACCTTCCCGGGACTAGCGGGGGGGAGACCCAGTACTTC.

This clonotype has just a few counts. V is TRBV11-2 and J is TRBJ2-3; D assignment may be TRBD1 or TRBD2 (5 bases each). Germline V gives CDR1 SGHAT, CDR2 FQNNGV. The CDR3 covers 13 residues. Trimming left V 4 bases short and J 6 bases short, with 11 bases between. The CDR3 loop is CASSSQWGDTQYF. In nucleotides, the CDR3 is TGTGCCAGCAGCTCGCAGTGGGGGGATACGCAGTATTTT.

This clonotype has only a few counts. This chain uses TRBV4-2 with TRBJ2-1; D is possibly TRBD2 (5 bases). Trimming shortened V by 3 bases and J by 4 bases, and 10 bases separated the two germline ends. This CDR3 has 14 amino acids. Germline CDR1 is LGHNA and CDR2 is YNFKEQ. CDR3 in amino acids: CASSHPPGYNEQFF. The CDR3 nucleotides read TGTGCCAGCAGCCATCCCCCGGGGTACAATGAGCAGTTCTTC.

This clonotype has more than one count but fewer than ten. The V and J genes are TRBV27 and TRBJ2-1; 8 bases line up with TRBD1. Germline-derived CDR1 and CDR2 are MNHEY and SMNVEV (reference sequence). The CDR3 runs to 14 residues. Trimming removed 8 bases from V and 4 bases from J; junction bases left unmatched: 7. CDR3 DNA sequence: TGTGCCAGCCGTGACAGGGGCCCTTACAATGAGCAGTTCTTC. Protein: CASRDRGPYNEQFF.

The chain has TRBV6-5 and TRBJ1-2, with a possible D match to TRBD1 (5 bases). Germline CDR1 MNHEY, CDR2 SVGAGI. CDR3 size: 17 residues. Trimming stripped 0 bases from V and 7 bases from J, with 21 bases between. CDR3 in amino acids: CASSYSRVTGPMAGYTF. Here the CDR3 DNA reads TGTGCCAGCAGTTACTCGAGGGTTACGGGACCAATGGCTGGCTACACCTTC.

The gene calls are TRBV5-1 and TRBJ2-3; 11 bases are a match to TRBD2. The CDR3 is 15 amino acids. Trimming took 4 bases from V and 6 from J; bases not matched to a gene: 7. Germline CDR1 and CDR2: SGHRS and YFSETQ. This chain's CDR3 is CASSLTSGVGDTQYF. For the CDR3, the DNA is TGCGCCAGCAGCCTGACTAGCGGGGTAGGGGATACGCAGTATTTT.

This clonotype was seen only a few times. The chain joins TRBV9 to TRBJ2-2, with 7 bases lining up with TRBD1. J was trimmed by 5 bases and V by 2 bases; bases with no gene match: 9. The CDR3 spans 16 residues. In germline, CDR1 is SGDLS, CDR2 YYNGEE. This chain's CDR3 is CASSVRGSPGTGELFF. The CDR3 nucleotides are TGTGCCAGCAGCGTCAGGGGGAGCCCGGGGACCGGGGAGCTGTTTTTT.

Only a few counts were recorded for this clonotype. CDR3: CATRTSGVGEQYF. The CDR3 bases are TGTGCCACCAGGACTAGCGGGGTAGGGGAGCAGTACTTC. V and J are TRBV2 and TRBJ2-7, with 12 bases identical to TRBD2. Germline V gene data show CDR1 as SNHLY and CDR2 as FYNNEI. CDR3 length: 13 amino acids. With 10 bases clipped from V and 7 bases from J, the junction kept 8 bases outside the gene matches. The full variable domain, its missing parts supplied by reference TRBV2 and TRBJ2-7, is EPEVTQTPSHQVTQMGQEVILRCVPISNHLYFYWYRQILGQKVEFLVSFYNNEISEKSEIFDDQFSVERPDGSNFTLKIRSTKLEDSAMYFCATRTSGVGEQYFGPGTRLTVT.

This rearrangement joins TRBV7-8 to TRBJ2-1, with 11 nucleotides matching TRBD2. Germline V gene lookup returns CDR1 SGHVS and CDR2 FQNEAQ. This CDR3 has 19 amino acids. Trimming at V came to 4 bases and at J to 2 bases, leaving 13 bases not matched to a gene. CDR3 nucleotides: TGTGCCAGCAGCTCCGGGACTAGCGGAATTCAGAACCCCTACAATGAGCAGTTCTTC. Encoded protein: CASSSGTSGIQNPYNEQFF.

In its sample, this clonotype was seen a few times. The gene calls are TRBV4-1 and TRBJ1-5, with D unresolved. This CDR3 region has 16 residues. CDR1 MGHRA and CDR2 YSYEKL come from the germline V gene. The ends were cut back, 3 bases at V and 0 bases at J, with 12 bases in the middle. Here the CDR3 DNA reads TGCGCCAGCAGCCAGGAGGGCTCCTATAGCAATCAGCCCCAGCATTTT. It translates to CASSQEGSYSNQPQHF.

V gene TRBV5-1 combines with J gene TRBJ2-1, with D perhaps matching TRBD1 (5 bases). Germline CDR1 SGHRS, CDR2 YFSETQ. CDR3 length equals 15 residues. V was cut by 0 bases and J by 6 bases, with 13 bases left in between. DNA of the CDR3: TGCGCCAGCAGCTTGGAGGGTGGCAGGGTCAATGAGCAGTTCTTC. Encoded protein: CASSLEGGRVNEQFF.

This chain connects TRBV4-2 to TRBJ2-7; TRBD2 aligns across 12 bases. The length of the CDR3 is 18 residues. V was pared by 2 bases and J by 0 bases, with 8 bases of the junction left unmatched. Per the germline V gene, CDR1 is LGHNA and CDR2 is YNFKEQ. The CDR3 bases are TGTGCCAGCAGCCAACGGACTAGCGGGAAACGGGGCTCCTACGAGCAGTACTTC. Translating it yields CASSQRTSGKRGSYEQYF.

The chain links TRBV25-1 to TRBJ1-4; no clear D. This CDR3 contains 14 residues. CDR1 MGHDK and CDR2 SYGVNS come from the germline V gene. The V end was cut by 3 bases, the J end by 8 bases, with 13 bases between. The CDR3 nucleotides read TGTGCCAGCAGTGAGGTCACAGCGGGGGAAAAACTGTTTTTT. It encodes CASSEVTAGEKLFF.

As regards this clonotype: At one boundary the junction diverges from the germline segment, which might be a read error. This chain links TRBV24-1 with TRBJ2-7; weak D call: TRBD2 (6 bases). CDR3 size: 10 residues. Per the germline V gene, CDR1 is KGHDR and CDR2 is SFDVKD. Here the CDR3 DNA reads TGTGCCACCAGTGACGGGTCGGGGGACTTC. Protein product: CATSDGSGDF.